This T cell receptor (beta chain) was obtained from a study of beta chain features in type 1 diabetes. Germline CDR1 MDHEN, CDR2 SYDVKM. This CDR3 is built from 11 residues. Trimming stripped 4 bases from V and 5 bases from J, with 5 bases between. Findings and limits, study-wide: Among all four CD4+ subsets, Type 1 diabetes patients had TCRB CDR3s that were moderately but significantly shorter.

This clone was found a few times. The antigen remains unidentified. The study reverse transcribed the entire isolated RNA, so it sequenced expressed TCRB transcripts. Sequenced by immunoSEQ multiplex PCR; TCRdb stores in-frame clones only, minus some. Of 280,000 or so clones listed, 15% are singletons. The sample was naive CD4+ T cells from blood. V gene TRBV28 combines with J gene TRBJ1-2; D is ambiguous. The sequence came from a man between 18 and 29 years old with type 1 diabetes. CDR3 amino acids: CASSWRYGYTF. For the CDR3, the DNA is TGTGCCAGCAGTTGGAGGTATGGCTACACCTTC.